This is a list of T cell receptor beta chains from one sample in a study of cytomegalovirus exposure and HLA in healthy donors. Generated by immunoSEQ multiplex PCR, the TCRdb table keeps only in-frame clones and is missing some. The sample consists of approximately 110,000 clones, 81% of them appearing once. The specimen was PBMCs. Source of these receptors: a woman in her twenties or thirties in good health and CMV-seronegative. The CDR3 runs from the conserved cysteine through the conserved F or W. D genes are given only for firm matches.

TRBJ2-1 TRBV15 TRBD2 CATSRGLAASYNEQFF
TRBJ2-3 TRBV2 TRBD1 CASPGGRGPDTQYF
TRBJ1-1 TRBV5-1 NA CASSLRQALNTEAFF
TRBJ2-4 TRBV11-3 TRBD1 CASSPGTGPKNIQYF
TRBJ2-5 TRBV6-1 TRBD1 CASYRDRSRTQYF
TRBJ2-3 TRBV19 TRBD2 CASSRTSSGLADTQYF
TRBJ2-2 TRBV11-2 NA CASSLDPYSNTGELFF
TRBJ1-6 TRBV11-2 TRBD1 CASSFPTGGLNSPLHF
TRBJ2-1 TRBV30 NA CAWSPSNEQFF
TRBJ2-4 TRBV19 TRBD1 CASSSGQGSLAKNIQYF
TRBJ2-2 TRBV10-1 TRBD1 CASSESGTGAGELFF
TRBJ2-1 TRBV11-3 TRBD2 CASSFGTSGYNEQFF
TRBJ1-2 TRBV10-1 TRBD1 CASSEGDRVRNYGYTF